Listed below are T cell receptor beta chains from one sample, sequenced in a study of response to subunit inactivated influenza vaccine. One entry per CDR3 protein, called by TCRdb with MiXCR from the RT-PCR reads. The sample includes about 540,000 distinct CDR3 sequences, under 25% of them seen just once. Separately, the same data were catalogued under a study of T cells expressing NK-cell markers.

The specimen was CD4+ T cells sorted from PBMCs, collected about 12 days after vaccination. The receptors originated from a man aged 45 to 65 who received an inactivated influenza vaccine. The CDR3 runs from the conserved cysteine through the conserved F or W. Fields, in order: clone size, V gene, J gene, D gene, CDR3 protein, CDR3 DNA. D genes are given only for firm matches. A row's size may be missing; if present it is once, few, many or a size class.

>.|TRBV18|TRBJ2-1|TRBD2
CASSPEQLAGGTGEQFF
TGTGCCAGCTCACCTGAGCAACTAGCGGGAGGCACGGGTGAGCAGTTCTTC
>many|TRBV20-1|TRBJ1-6|.
CSAREKFNNSPLHF
TGCAGTGCTAGAGAAAAGTTTAATAATTCACCCCTCCACTTT
>.|TRBV5-1|TRBJ2-1|.
CASSFRQYNEQFF
TGCGCCAGCAGCTTCCGACAGTACAATGAGCAGTTCTTC
>many|TRBV12-3/TRBV12-4|TRBJ2-2|TRBD2
CASNTGLAGTGELFF
TGTGCCAGCAATACGGGACTAGCGGGGACCGGGGAGCTGTTTTTT
>few|TRBV29-1|TRBJ2-1|TRBD1
CSVQDRDFYNEQFF
TGCAGCGTGCAGGACAGGGACTTCTACAATGAGCAGTTCTTC
>many|TRBV5-1|TRBJ2-1|.
CASSLVGYEQFF
TGCGCCAGCAGCTTGGTAGGATATGAGCAGTTCTTC
>.|TRBV20-1|TRBJ1-1|TRBD1
CSALRSGTGNTEAFF
TGCAGTGCTCTCCGATCCGGGACAGGGAACACTGAAGCTTTCTTT
>few|TRBV12-3/TRBV12-4|TRBJ1-5|.
CASSLMDQPQHF
TGTGCCAGCAGTTTAATGGATCAGCCCCAGCATTTT
>.|TRBV20-1|TRBJ2-5|TRBD2
CSAASYRVFREGTTQETQYF
TGCAGTGCTGCCTCCTACCGGGTTTTTCGGGAGGGCACCACACAAGAGACCCAGTACTTC
>few|TRBV5-1|TRBJ2-1|TRBD2
CASSLVSTSGAYNEQFF
TGCGCCAGCAGCTTGGTATCTACTAGCGGAGCCTACAATGAGCAGTTCTTC
>.|TRBV12-3/TRBV12-4|TRBJ1-5|.
CASSFRHPGNQPQHF
TGTGCCAGCAGTTTTCGGCACCCCGGCAATCAGCCCCAGCATTTT
>.|TRBV5-6|TRBJ1-6|.
CASSLMDWARSYSPLHF
TGTGCCAGCAGCTTGATGGATTGGGCTCGATCTTACTCACCCCTCCACTTT
>.|TRBV2|TRBJ2-3|TRBD2
CASRIGTSGYTDTQYF
TGTGCCAGCAGGATAGGGACTAGCGGGTACACAGATACGCAGTATTTT
>.|TRBV10-3|TRBJ2-1|.
CAISELQGSYNEQFF
TGTGCCATCAGTGAGCTCCAGGGATCCTACAATGAGCAGTTCTTC
>.|TRBV7-8|TRBJ1-5|TRBD1
CASSTGQGARQPQHF
TGTGCCAGCAGCACTGGACAGGGGGCACGACAGCCCCAGCATTTT
>.|TRBV7-9|TRBJ1-1|.
CASSPRWNTEAFF
TGTGCCAGCAGCCCCCGGTGGAACACTGAAGCTTTCTTT
>many|TRBV5-1|TRBJ2-7|.
CASSLDYEQYF
TGTGCCAGCAGCTTAGACTACGAGCAGTACTTC
>once|TRBV6-2/TRBV6-3|TRBJ2-5|TRBD2
CANRGLAGRGDQETQYF
TGTGCCAACAGGGGACTAGCGGGGAGGGGGGACCAAGAGACCCAGTACTTC
>.|TRBV12-3/TRBV12-4|TRBJ2-2|.
CASRGGGSPANTGELFF
TGTGCCAGCAGGGGGGGCGGTTCCCCCGCGAACACCGGGGAGCTGTTTTTT
>.|TRBV6-2/TRBV6-3|TRBJ2-7|TRBD1
CASRILQGGYDEQYF
TGTGCCAGCAGAATACTACAGGGGGGATACGACGAGCAGTACTTC
>.|TRBV7-9|TRBJ2-3|TRBD2
CASSPPELASGLDTQYF
TGTGCCAGCAGCCCCCCCGAGCTGGCTAGCGGTTTGGATACGCAGTATTTT
>few|TRBV28|TRBJ2-7|.
CASSSGTITYEQYF
TGTGCCAGCAGTTCCGGGACCATAACCTACGAGCAGTACTTC
>.|TRBV5-1|TRBJ2-6|.
CASSLEPVVGANVLTF
TGCGCCAGCAGCTTGGAGCCCGTGGTTGGGGCCAACGTCCTGACTTTC
>many|TRBV12-3/TRBV12-4|TRBJ2-3|.
CASNSESSTDTQYF
TGTGCCAGCAACTCAGAGTCTAGCACAGATACGCAGTATTTT
>.|TRBV24-1|TRBJ2-6|TRBD1
CATSDSRDSYSGANVLTF
TGTGCCACCAGTGATAGTCGGGACAGCTACTCTGGGGCCAACGTCCTGACTTTC
>.|TRBV6-1|TRBJ2-1|TRBD2
CASSRTSGSPYNEQFF
TGTGCCAGCAGCCGGACTAGCGGGAGCCCCTACAATGAGCAGTTCTTC